This T cell receptor (beta chain) was recorded in a study of a mutant IDH1 vaccine in newly diagnosed glioma. Data came from immunoSEQ multiplex PCR; TCRdb stores just in-frame clones and leaves some out. The sample contains 40,000 or so clones, about 75% of which appear only once. Time point given: week 23, last vaccination. Each dose of the vaccine consisted of 300 ug of mutant IDH1 20-mer peptide, with topical imiquimod. New astrocytomas of WHO grade 3 or 4 that were IDH1-mutant and ATRX-lost were found in the donors. To note about this clone: Its antigen is as yet unknown.

Germline lookup yields CDR1 MNHEY and CDR2 SVGAGI. Between the trimmed V and J ends, which lost 8 bases and 2 bases, there was a span of 15 bases. The CDR3 sequence is 14 residues long. The sequence derives from a man aged 50 to 59 with glioma. The specimen was PBMCs, collected from a glioma patient whose treatment included an IDH1 peptide vaccine. The V gene is TRBV6-5, the J gene TRBJ1-2, with a tentative D call TRBD1 (5 bases). CDR3 in DNA: TGTGCCAGCGCCATTACCGGGACGAACTATGGCTACACCTTC. It codes for CASAITGTNYGYTF.